This T cell receptor (beta chain) comes out of a study of Tregs in tolerant kidney transplant recipients. The method was immunoSEQ multiplex PCR; TCRdb's version includes in-frame clones alone and lacks a portion of them. The sample has 69,000 or so clones; around 90% are singletons. The V gene lost 3 bases and the J gene lost 4 bases, with 15 bases spanning the gap. Germline V gives CDR1 SQVTM, CDR2 ANQGSEA. CDR3 length: 15 residues. The receptor was isolated from a human donor who received a combined kidney and bone marrow transplant. The sequencing here drew on CD4+ T cells from blood, taken before the transplant. V and J are TRBV29-1 and TRBJ1-4, with D possibly matching TRBD1 (5 bases). This CDR3 is CSVEAGPPFNEKLFF. The CDR3 region has the DNA TGCAGCGTTGAGGCGGGGCCTCCCTTTAATGAAAAACTGTTTTTT.